These 17 T cell receptor beta chains came from one sample sequenced in a study of response to subunit inactivated influenza vaccine. TCRdb fed the RT-PCR reads into MiXCR, producing one record per CDR3 protein. The table lists approximately 500,000 distinct CDR3 sequences, 10% to 15% of them singletons, with around 13% in the top ten. The material was PBMCs from blood, obtained around seven weeks after vaccination. These receptors were collected from a man aged 45-60 years who received an inactivated influenza vaccine.

This clonotype was seen more than once but under ten times. The chain employs TRBV5-4 and TRBJ2-5; D possibly matches TRBD1 or TRBD2 (5 bases each). Germline V lookup: CDR1 SGHNT, CDR2 YYREEE (reference sequence). Trimming took 2 bases from V and 2 from J, leaving 16 bases between them. CDR3 length: 16 residues. The CDR3 DNA follows: TGTGCCAGCAGCTTTGACACGGGACCAATACAAGAGACCCAGTACTTC. It translates to CASSFDTGPIQETQYF.

The chain uses TRBV5-1 and TRBJ2-7; tentative D call: TRBD2 (6 bases). Trimming cost V 0 bases and J 6 bases, with 16 bases left between them. The CDR3 is 15 residues long. Germline-derived CDR1 and CDR2 are SGHRS and YFSETQ. Here the CDR3 reads CASSLVSGGIAEQYF. For the CDR3, the DNA is TGCGCCAGCAGCTTGGTATCAGGCGGGATTGCCGAGCAGTACTTC.

Many counts were recorded for this clonotype. The chain joins TRBV3-1 to TRBJ2-7; the D gene could be TRBD1 or TRBD2 (5 bases each). The V and J ends lost 1 base and 6 bases respectively, with 16 bases between them. Germline V gives CDR1 LGHDT, CDR2 YNNKEL (reference sequence). This CDR3 contains 15 residues. CDR3 nucleotide sequence: TGTGCCAGCAGCCAAGCCGGGGCCAGGCGCGCCGAGCAGTACTTC. Translation: CASSQAGARRAEQYF.

The J gene is TRBJ2-7, the V gene TRBV7-2; 9 nucleotides align to TRBD2. CDR3 size: 14 residues. The germline gives CDR1 SGHTA, CDR2 FQGNSA. J gave up 5 bases and V 3 bases, and 5 bases lay outside the gene matches. The CDR3: CASSFWRGGDEQYF. CDR3 bases: TGTGCCAGCAGCTTTTGGCGGGGGGGGGACGAGCAGTACTTC.

This clonotype was counted at least ten times. This sequence joins TRBV10-3 and TRBJ2-7, with D unresolved. CDR1 is ENHRY, CDR2 SYGVKD, per germline. The CDR3 consists of 12 residues. Trimming cost V 10 bases and J 3 bases, with 13 bases left between them. The CDR3 DNA sequence: TGTGCCACCCTCTCCCTCGGCTACGAGCAGTACTTC. Translating it yields CATLSLGYEQYF.

This rearrangement joins TRBV11-3 to TRBJ2-5; 11 bases line up with TRBD2. Germline lookup yields CDR1 SGHNT and CDR2 YENEEA. The CDR3 sequence is 17 residues long. The V segment lost 3 bases and the J segment 1 base; nucleotides outside the gene matches: 7. DNA of the CDR3: TGTGCCAGCAGCTTGGGGGGACTAGCGGATGCCCAAGAGACCCAGTACTTC. This translates into CASSLGGLADAQETQYF.

This clonotype occurred a few times. The chain carries TRBV20-1 and TRBJ2-2; the D gene is possibly TRBD2 (5 bases). The V and J ends lost 0 bases and 8 bases respectively, with 10 bases between them. CDR3 length equals 13 residues. CDR1 and CDR2 (germline): DFQATT, SNEGSKA (reference sequence). The CDR3 DNA follows: TGCAGTGCTAGAGATTCTCTAGCTGGGGAGCTGTTTTTT. It codes for CSARDSLAGELFF.

The chain joins TRBV20-1 to TRBJ2-1; the D gene is possibly TRBD2 (5 bases). Germline values: CDR1 DFQATT, CDR2 SNEGSKA (reference sequence). The germline V and J ends were trimmed by 0 bases and 0 bases, with 9 bases remaining between them. This CDR3 contains 15 residues. In nucleotides, the CDR3 is TGCAGTGCTAGAGATCTTCGGGGCTCCTACAATGAGCAGTTCTTC. Residues: CSARDLRGSYNEQFF.

The chain recombines TRBV4-3 with TRBJ2-7; perhaps TRBD1 as D (6 bases). The CDR3 contains 14 residues. V lost 2 bases and J lost 3, with 11 bases in between. Per the germline V gene, CDR1 is LGHNA and CDR2 is YSLEER. The CDR3 spells CASSQYGQSYEQYF. For the CDR3, the DNA is TGCGCCAGCAGCCAATACGGACAGAGCTACGAGCAGTACTTC.

This clonotype was detected a few times. The V call is TRBV2, the J call TRBJ2-7; 15 bases match TRBD2. The germline CDR1 and CDR2 sequences are SNHLY and FYNNEI. This CDR3 spans 18 amino acids. Trimming at V came to 4 bases and at J to 0 bases, leaving 7 bases not matched to a gene. In DNA, the CDR3 is TGTGCCAGCAGTGCAGGACTAGCGGGAGGGTGGGTCTCCTACGAGCAGTACTTC. This sequence encodes CASSAGLAGGWVSYEQYF.

V usage is TRBV2 and J usage is TRBJ2-1; 12 bases map to TRBD2. The CDR3 is made up of 11 amino acids. The germline CDR1 and CDR2 sequences are SNHLY and FYNNEI. CDR3 loop: CTSGGWNEQFF. Written as DNA, the CDR3 is TGTACTAGCGGGGGGTGGAATGAGCAGTTCTTC.

This clonotype has a handful of counts. The chain uses TRBV9 and TRBJ1-1; the D gene is possibly TRBD1 (5 bases). V was shortened by 0 bases and J by 2 bases, with 14 bases between the two germline ends. This CDR3 has 16 amino acids. Germline V gives CDR1 SGDLS, CDR2 YYNGEE. The DNA for the CDR3 is TGTGCCAGCAGCGTAGGCGGGGGAGCAGTAAACACTGAAGCTTTCTTT. It translates to CASSVGGGAVNTEAFF.

V is TRBV10-3 and J is TRBJ2-3; unclear D gene. The CDR3 has 16 residues. The V end was cut by 0 bases, the J end by 2 bases, with 12 bases between. CDR1 is ENHRY, CDR2 SYGVKD, per germline. The CDR3 here is CAISESVTQHTDTQYF. CDR3 sequence (DNA): TGTGCCATCAGTGAGTCGGTAACCCAGCACACAGATACGCAGTATTTT.

This clonotype came up a few times. The chain links TRBV29-1 to TRBJ2-7, with a possible D match to TRBD1 (6 bases). The CDR3 spans 14 residues. Trimming pared 5 bases from V and 2 bases from J, leaving 16 bases between. Germline values: CDR1 SQVTM, CDR2 ANQGSEA. The CDR3 reads CSVLLQGAAYEQYF. The CDR3 DNA follows: TGCAGCGTTCTTTTACAGGGCGCTGCCTACGAGCAGTACTTC.

The CDR3 sequence: CASSLSPMRRAQDYGYTF. As DNA, the CDR3 is TGTGCCAGCAGCTTATCGCCCATGAGGAGGGCTCAGGACTATGGCTACACCTTC. This chain connects TRBV7-6 to TRBJ1-2; D is uncertain. The length of the CDR3 is 18 residues. Germline CDR1 reads SGHVS; CDR2 reads FNYEAQ. V lost 2 bases, J lost 3 bases, and 22 bases lay in between.

The rearrangement uses TRBV28 and TRBJ2-1; a possible D gene is TRBD1 (6 bases). With 11 bases removed from V and 8 bases from J, the gap between germline ends came to 22 bases. The germline V gene has CDR1 MDHEN and CDR2 SYDVKM. This CDR3 comprises 14 residues. The CDR3 here is CAGSKLGAVDEQFF. The CDR3 DNA follows: TGTGCCGGAAGTAAGTTGGGGGCCGTTGATGAGCAGTTCTTC.

The rearrangement uses TRBV4-1 and TRBJ1-1; no firm D call. The germline CDR1 and CDR2 sequences are MGHRA and YSYEKL. V was shortened by 1 base and J by 3 bases, with 9 bases between the two germline ends. This CDR3 spans 14 amino acids. CDR3 nucleotide sequence: TGCGCCAGCAGCCAAGTCGTGGCTTACACTGAAGCTTTCTTT. Residues: CASSQVVAYTEAFF.